The 27 T cell receptor beta chains below come from one sample, sequenced in a study of T cell repertoires in cytomegalovirus infection. Antigen specificity for these receptors is unknown. TCRdb independently ran MiXCR on the reads; one entry per CDR3 protein. The sample has 310,000 or so distinct CDR3 sequences, 20% to 25% seen once. Sequenced here: cultured PBMCs, sampled from culture after CMV antigen stimulation. The receptors here all came from a human donor in good health (CMV status not recorded). Some clones in this sample may be carry-over from other donors' samples.

V and J are TRBV12-5 and TRBJ1-2, with a possible D match to TRBD1 (5 bases). CDR1 LGHNT and CDR2 FRNRAP come from the germline V gene. Trimming took 7 bases from V and 6 from J, leaving 15 bases between them. There are 13 residues in the CDR3. CDR3 in amino acids: CASARWGSHGYTF. In nucleotides, the CDR3 is TGTGCTAGTGCCCGTTGGGGGTCCCATGGCTACACCTTC.

This clonotype was found a few times. The chain is built from TRBV5-1 and TRBJ2-3, with D unresolved. Germline CDR1 reads SGHRS; CDR2 reads YFSETQ. The CDR3 covers 14 residues. With 5 bases removed from V and 0 bases from J, the gap between germline ends came to 10 bases. The CDR3 region is CASREAPSTDTQYF. The CDR3, as DNA: TGCGCCAGCAGGGAAGCGCCCAGCACAGATACGCAGTATTTT.

This clonotype was picked up many times. The genes are TRBV7-2 and TRBJ2-5; D is ambiguous. Between the trimmed V and J ends, which lost 3 bases and 6 bases, there was a span of 5 bases. The CDR3 spans 11 residues. Germline CDR1 is SGHTA and CDR2 is FQGNSA. The CDR3 DNA sequence: TGTGCCAGCAGCTTCTCTCAGACCCAGTACTTC. Its translation is CASSFSQTQYF.

The V and J genes are TRBV7-2 and TRBJ2-1; a weak D match, TRBD2 (6 bases). There are 13 residues in the CDR3. Trimming removed 5 bases from V and 14 bases from J, with 19 bases in between. The germline CDR1 and CDR2 sequences are SGHTA and FQGNSA. This chain's CDR3 is CASSDSTSFLKFF. CDR3 DNA sequence: TGTGCCAGCAGCGATTCGACTAGTTTTTTAAAGTTCTTC.

This clonotype was seen ten or more times. The gene calls are TRBV12-3 or TRBV12-4 and TRBJ2-1, with D possibly TRBD1 on 5 matching bases. This CDR3 is 15 amino acids long. Trimming removed 3 bases at V and 3 bases at J, with 12 bases between. The DNA for the CDR3 is TGTGCCAGCAGTTTTAGGGGATTCCTCTACAATGAGCAGTTCTTC. It codes for CASSFRGFLYNEQFF.

The rearrangement uses TRBV7-9 and TRBJ1-1; D call uncertain. This CDR3 has 15 residues. The V gene lost 1 base and the J gene lost 6 bases, with 15 bases spanning the gap. Germline loops: CDR1 SEHNR, CDR2 FQNEAQ (reference sequence). The CDR3: CASSLETGPASEAFF. In nucleotides, the CDR3 is TGTGCCAGCAGCTTAGAAACCGGGCCAGCATCTGAAGCTTTCTTT.

The chain is built from TRBV6-5 and TRBJ2-2, with 8 bases aligning to TRBD1. CDR1 MNHEY and CDR2 SVGAGI come from the germline V gene. CDR3 length equals 14 residues. J lost 2 bases, V lost 6 bases, and 2 bases had no gene match. This CDR3 is CASRTGVNTGELFF. The DNA of the CDR3 is TGTGCCAGCAGGACAGGGGTCAACACCGGGGAGCTGTTTTTT.

This clonotype was counted only a few times. The rearrangement joins TRBV7-2 to TRBJ1-2; D gene unclear. This CDR3 spans 16 amino acids. V was shortened by 6 bases and J by 0 bases, with 17 bases between the two germline ends. Germline values: CDR1 SGHTA, CDR2 FQGNSA. The CDR3 loop is CASRGPLTITNYGYTF. CDR3 sequence (DNA): TGTGCCAGCAGAGGGCCTCTCACAATAACTAACTATGGCTACACCTTC.

V is TRBV12-3 or TRBV12-4 and J is TRBJ1-2; D gene uncertain. CDR3 length: 13 amino acids. Trimming cost V 7 bases and J 6 bases, with 15 bases left between them. CDR3 nucleotides: TGTGCCAGCACCCAGCAGTTTACGGATGGCTACACCTTC. It yields the protein CASTQQFTDGYTF.

This clonotype has a handful of counts. V gene TRBV6-8 combines with J gene TRBJ1-1; TRBD1 aligns across 7 bases. Germline-derived CDR1 and CDR2 are MNHGY and SAAAGT. V lost 6 bases to trimming and J lost 3 bases; unmatched junction nucleotides: 7. The CDR3 totals 14 residues. The CDR3 reads CASRKGGADTEAFF. Written as DNA, the CDR3 is TGTGCCAGCAGAAAAGGGGGCGCGGACACTGAAGCTTTCTTT.

The CDR3, as DNA: TGTGCCTGGAGTTTAGGGGGTAAAGATACGCAGTATTTT. It codes for CAWSLGGKDTQYF. The chain joins TRBV30 to TRBJ2-3; D perhaps matches TRBD1 (6 bases). CDR1 GTSNPN and CDR2 SVGIG come from the germline V gene (reference sequence). CDR3 length: 13 amino acids. V was pared by 2 bases and J by 5 bases, with 11 bases between. Filled out from reference TRBV30 and TRBJ2-3, the complete variable domain reads SQTIHQWPATLVQPVGSPLSLECTVEGTSNPNLYWYRQAAGRGLQLLFYSVGIGQISSEVPQNLSASRPQDRQFILSSKKLLLSDSGFYLCAWSLGGKDTQYFGPGTRLTVL.

This clonotype was seen a few times. V usage is TRBV2 and J usage is TRBJ2-3; unclear D gene. V lost 4 bases and J 1 base, leaving 3 bases between the germline ends. Germline assignment: CDR1 SNHLY and CDR2 FYNNEI. This CDR3 has 12 residues. CDR3 region: CASSARTDTQYF. The CDR3 DNA sequence: TGTGCCAGCAGTGCACGCACAGATACGCAGTATTTT.

V and J are TRBV6-6 and TRBJ1-2, with 12 bases that match TRBD1. Germline CDR1 reads MNHNY; CDR2 reads SVGAGI (reference sequence). The CDR3 length is 15 residues. Trimming took 6 bases from V and 4 from J; bases not matched to a gene: 6. CDR3 in DNA: TGTGCCAGCAGCGGGACAGGGGGCGCGGGCTATGGCTACACCTTC. It yields the protein CASSGTGGAGYGYTF.

This clonotype turned up a few times. The chain recombines TRBV7-2 with TRBJ2-2, with 10 nucleotides matching TRBD2. V trimming: 10 bases; J trimming: 5 bases; junction bases outside the gene matches: 16. The CDR3 contains 17 residues. Germline V lookup: CDR1 SGHTA, CDR2 FQGNSA. The CDR3 nucleotides are TGTGCCACGTCCCCCTTTAGAGCGGGAGGGCCAACCGGGGAGCTGTTTTTT. Protein product: CATSPFRAGGPTGELFF.

In its sample, this clonotype was seen a few times. The chain combines TRBV5-4 with TRBJ2-1; 8 bases map to TRBD1. CDR1 and CDR2 from the germline V gene are SGHNT and YYREEE (reference sequence). The CDR3 covers 13 residues. Trimming removed 4 bases from V and 9 bases from J; junction bases left unmatched: 6. The CDR3 bases are TGTGCCAGCAGCGTCCAGGGGGCTGGTGAGCAGTTCTTC. Its translation is CASSVQGAGEQFF. Filled out from reference TRBV5-4 and TRBJ2-1, the complete variable domain reads ETGVTQSPTHLIKTRGQQVTLRCSSQSGHNTVSWYQQALGQGPQFIFQYYREEENGRGNFPPRFSGLQFPNYSSELNVNALELDDSALYLCASSVQGAGEQFFGPGTRLTVL.

The CDR3 protein is CASGRPPYEQYF. The CDR3 DNA reads as TGTGCCAGCGGGAGGCCCCCCTACGAGCAGTACTTC. The V and J genes are TRBV27 and TRBJ2-7; possibly TRBD2 for D (6 bases). Germline values: CDR1 MNHEY, CDR2 SMNVEV (reference sequence). V lost 8 bases and J lost 2, with 10 bases in between. The CDR3 has 12 amino acids.

The J gene is TRBJ2-1, the V gene TRBV14; D not resolved. The V end was cut by 1 base, the J end by 4 bases, with 14 bases between. The CDR3 contains 16 residues. CDR1 is SGHDN, CDR2 FVKESK, per germline. Written as DNA, the CDR3 is TGTGCCAGCAGCCAAGGGAAAAGACCCTTTTACAATGAGCAGTTCTTC. Protein: CASSQGKRPFYNEQFF.

J is TRBJ2-3 and V is TRBV6-1; 12 bases are a match to TRBD2. Losses at the gene ends were 6 bases for V and 6 bases for J; bases not matched to a gene: 13. Germline CDR1 is MNHNS and CDR2 is SASEGT. This CDR3 spans 17 amino acids. The CDR3 sequence: CASSGGPTSGREDTQYF. Written as DNA, the CDR3 is TGTGCCAGCAGCGGGGGCCCGACTAGCGGGAGAGAGGATACGCAGTATTTT.

As regards this clonotype: This may stem from a read error, because a much larger clone lies one nucleotide away. V gene TRBV7-2 combines with J gene TRBJ1-6; perhaps TRBD1 as D (5 bases). In germline, CDR1 is SGHTA, CDR2 FQGNSA. The CDR3 sequence is 16 residues long. The CDR3 DNA is TGTGCCAGAAGCTTATTCGCCAGGGCGGATAATTCACCCCTCCACTTT. It translates to CARSLFARADNSPLHF.

The V gene is TRBV27, the J gene TRBJ2-7, with 8 nucleotides matching TRBD2. Germline V lookup: CDR1 MNHEY, CDR2 SMNVEV (reference sequence). CDR3 length: 16 amino acids. With 5 bases clipped from V and 2 bases from J, the junction kept 11 bases outside the gene matches. In nucleotides, the CDR3 is TGTGCCAGCAGTCCCGGGAGTAGCGGGACCGCCTACGAGCAGTACTTC. It encodes CASSPGSSGTAYEQYF.

In this sample, this clonotype turned up a few times. V gene TRBV4-1 combines with J gene TRBJ1-1; D perhaps matches TRBD1 (6 bases). CDR1 and CDR2 from the germline V gene are MGHRA and YSYEKL. V was clipped by 1 base and J by 3 bases, with 12 bases between them. This CDR3 spans 15 amino acids. In DNA, the CDR3 is TGCGCCAGCAGCCAAGGCCCGGGACACTACACTGAAGCTTTCTTT. Translated: CASSQGPGHYTEAFF.

This clonotype was counted ten times or more. This rearrangement joins TRBV7-8 to TRBJ2-5; D may be TRBD2 (5 bases). CDR1 and CDR2 (germline): SGHVS, FQNEAQ. The V end was cut by 3 bases, the J end by 1 base, with 12 bases between. The CDR3 is 15 amino acids. CDR3: CASSFKLGSQETQYF. CDR3 DNA: TGTGCCAGCAGCTTTAAACTAGGTTCCCAAGAGACCCAGTACTTC.

A few counts support this clonotype. V gene TRBV6-5 combines with J gene TRBJ2-5; TRBD2 matches 11 bases. This CDR3 has 15 residues. V shed 5 bases and J 5 bases; nucleotides not matched to a gene: 7. The germline gives CDR1 MNHEY, CDR2 SVGAGI. The DNA of the CDR3 is TGTGCCAGCAGTGGTGGACTAGCGGGTACGGAGACCCAGTACTTC. It specifies CASSGGLAGTETQYF.

This clonotype was counted between two and nine times. The chain combines TRBV28 with TRBJ2-7; D ambiguous. Germline CDR1 and CDR2: MDHEN and SYDVKM. V lost 2 bases, J lost 6 bases, and 8 bases lay in between. This CDR3 is built from 12 residues. The CDR3 loop reads CASSLRSTEQYF. The CDR3 DNA is TGTGCCAGCAGTTTACGTAGCACCGAGCAGTACTTC.

This clonotype was counted once. CDR3 sequence: CSAYREGTDTQYF. The CDR3 DNA reads as TGCAGTGCTTACAGGGAGGGGACAGATACGCAGTATTTT. The V gene is TRBV20-1, the J gene TRBJ2-3; weak D call: TRBD2 (7 bases). Trimming took off 5 bases at V and 3 bases at J, with 12 bases between the two ends. This CDR3 has 13 amino acids. Looked up from germline, CDR1 is DFQATT and CDR2 is SNEGSKA (reference sequence).

This clonotype turned up a few times. The chain uses TRBV2 and TRBJ2-2, with D tentatively TRBD2 (5 bases). The CDR3 is 13 residues long. Germline V CDR1 and CDR2: SNHLY, FYNNEI. Trimming cost V 7 bases and J 5 bases, with 11 bases left between them. The CDR3 protein is CASNGETTGELFF. CDR3 sequence (DNA): TGTGCCAGCAACGGGGAGACGACCGGGGAGCTGTTTTTT.

This clonotype was picked up a small number of times. The chain combines TRBV6-5 with TRBJ1-1; D is undetermined. Trimming took off 0 bases at V and 3 bases at J, with 14 bases between the two ends. Germline V CDR1 and CDR2: MNHEY, SVGAGI. This CDR3 region has 16 residues. For the CDR3, the DNA is TGTGCCAGCAGTTACTCGATTGCAGGCGGTTACACTGAAGCTTTCTTT. Translated, it gives CASSYSIAGGYTEAFF.